This TCR beta chain was recovered during a study of CD8+CD57+ T cells in acquired aplastic anemia. As concerns this clonotype: A read error may account for a junction end that differs from germline.

Individuals selected for sequencing had exhibited CD8+CD57+ cell expansion on flow cytometry. Profiling that covered TCR beta VDJ and CDR3 relied on genomic DNA as its template. TCRdb itself ran the reads through MiXCR, one entry per CDR3 protein. The sample contains approximately 300,000 distinct CDR3 sequences, 45% to 65% of which appear only once. The CDR3 loop spans 16 amino acids. Germline loops: CDR1 SSHAT, CDR2 FNYEAQ (reference sequence). The genes are TRBV7-7 and TRBJ2-1; 10 nucleotides agree with TRBD2. The sample consisted of sorted CD4+, CD8+, or CD8+CD57+ T cells (not recorded which) from PBMCs. This clonotype was obtained from a human donor with aplastic anemia. CDR3: CASSPTGSGGSGEQFF. For the CDR3, the DNA is TGTGCTAGCAGTCCAACGGGTAGCGGGGGGAGCGGTGAGCAGTTCTTC.